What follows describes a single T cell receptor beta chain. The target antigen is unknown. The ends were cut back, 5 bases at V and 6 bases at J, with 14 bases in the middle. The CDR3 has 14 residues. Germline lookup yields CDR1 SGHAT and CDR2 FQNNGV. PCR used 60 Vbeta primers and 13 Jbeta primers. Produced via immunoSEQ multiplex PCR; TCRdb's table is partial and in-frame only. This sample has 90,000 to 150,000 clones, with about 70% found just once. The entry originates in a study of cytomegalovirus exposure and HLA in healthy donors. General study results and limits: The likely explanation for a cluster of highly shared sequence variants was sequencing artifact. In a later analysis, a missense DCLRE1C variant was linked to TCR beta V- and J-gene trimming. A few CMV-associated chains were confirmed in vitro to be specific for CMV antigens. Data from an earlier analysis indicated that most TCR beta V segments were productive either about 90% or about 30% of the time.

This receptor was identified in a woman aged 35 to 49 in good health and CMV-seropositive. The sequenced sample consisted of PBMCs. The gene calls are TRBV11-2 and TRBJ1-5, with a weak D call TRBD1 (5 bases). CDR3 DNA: TGTGCCAGCAGCCCCGGGACGGGAGGTCAGCCCCAGCATTTT. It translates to CASSPGTGGQPQHF.